The 28 T cell receptor beta chains reported below all come from one sample, sequenced in a study of blood T cell repertoires in COVID-19 (dated by TCRdb to the early 2020s). Receptor amplification or capture employed the immunoSEQ multiplex PCR assay. Drawn from immuneACCESS, this table holds only the in-frame rearrangements with V and J called that TCRdb kept. Clones are partly lost; checked studies trace under half to an unresolved V gene and leave the rest unexplained. For this sample the table gives 350,000 to 400,000 clones, of which roughly 90% were detected only once. Clones ranked in the top ten supply 0.97% of the sample. Sequenced input: PBMCs or T cells enriched from blood (not recorded which). These receptors were collected from a woman in her twenties or thirties with acute COVID-19.

The chain joins TRBV6-5 to TRBJ2-7; D is uncertain. V gave up 7 bases and J gave up 2 bases, with 12 bases separating them. The germline CDR1 and CDR2 sequences are MNHEY and SVGAGI. The length of the CDR3 is 13 residues. The CDR3 bases are TGTGCCAGCAATCTTGACAACCCCTACGAGCAGTACTTC. It translates to CASNLDNPYEQYF.

The V call is TRBV30, the J call TRBJ1-6; TRBD1 matches 9 bases. J gave up 1 base and V 1 base, and 11 bases lay outside the gene matches. The CDR3 has 19 amino acids. Germline CDR1 GTSNPN, CDR2 SVGIG (reference sequence). CDR3 sequence reads: CAWSAPGTGTYSYNSPLHF. Written as DNA, the CDR3 is TGTGCCTGGAGTGCCCCCGGGACAGGGACATATTCCTATAATTCACCCCTCCACTTT. Supplemented by reference TRBV30 and TRBJ1-6, the full variable domain reads SQTIHQWPATLVQPVGSPLSLECTVEGTSNPNLYWYRQAAGRGLQLLFYSVGIGQISSEVPQNLSASRPQDRQFILSSKKLLLSDSGFYLCAWSAPGTGTYSYNSPLHFGNGTRLTVT.

V and J are TRBV30 and TRBJ2-7, with D unresolved. CDR1 and CDR2 from the germline V gene are GTSNPN and SVGIG (reference sequence). V lost 0 bases and J 5 bases, leaving 8 bases between the germline ends. The CDR3 totals 12 residues. The CDR3 DNA is TGTGCCTGGAGTGTACTCGTTAACGAGCAGTACTTC. This codes for CAWSVLVNEQYF.

The chain couples TRBV30 to TRBJ1-2; 7 bases align to TRBD1. CDR1 and CDR2 (germline): GTSNPN, SVGIG (reference sequence). The CDR3 sequence is 14 residues long. Unmatched junction bases numbered 8, after V lost 4 bases and J lost 3 bases. The CDR3 protein is CAWTDSGGYYGYTF. As DNA, the CDR3 is TGTGCCTGGACTGATTCAGGGGGTTACTATGGCTACACCTTC.

The rearrangement joins TRBV2 to TRBJ2-2, with 14 bases aligning to TRBD2. The germline gives CDR1 SNHLY, CDR2 FYNNEI. V trimming: 6 bases; J trimming: 6 bases; junction bases outside the gene matches: 6. The CDR3 totals 16 residues. In nucleotides, the CDR3 is TGTGCCAGCAGGAGGGGGACTAGCGGGGGTTCCGGGGAGCTGTTTTTT. This sequence encodes CASRRGTSGGSGELFF.

The CDR3 nucleotides are TGTGCCAGCAGACGGGGTGGGGATGAGCAGTTCTTC. Protein sequence: CASRRGGDEQFF. The V gene is TRBV7-2, the J gene TRBJ2-1; TRBD2 might be the D (5 bases). This CDR3 contains 12 residues. Germline lookup yields CDR1 SGHTA and CDR2 FQGNSA. V gave up 6 bases and J gave up 8 bases, with 11 bases separating them.

V usage is TRBV5-1 and J usage is TRBJ2-5, with 8 bases fitting TRBD1. CDR3 length equals 14 residues. V trimming: 4 bases; J trimming: 5 bases; junction bases outside the gene matches: 7. Germline V CDR1 and CDR2: SGHRS, YFSETQ. The CDR3 loop reads CASSTTGDRETQYF. The CDR3 DNA reads as TGCGCCAGCAGCACGACGGGGGACAGGGAGACCCAGTACTTC.

The chain couples TRBV19 to TRBJ1-1; 7 nucleotides align to TRBD1. J lost 0 bases, V lost 7 bases, and 11 bases had no gene match. Per germline, CDR1 LNHDA and CDR2 SQIVND (reference sequence). The CDR3 has 16 amino acids. The CDR3 loop reads CASNPSARGVNTEAFF. The DNA of the CDR3 is TGTGCCAGTAACCCGTCTGCCAGGGGGGTGAACACTGAAGCTTTCTTT.

The sample holds a few counts of this clone. V and J are TRBV30 and TRBJ1-3; no reliable D call. Trimming took off 6 bases at V and 4 bases at J, with 10 bases between the two ends. CDR3 length: 12 amino acids. CDR1 and CDR2 from the germline V gene are GTSNPN and SVGIG (reference sequence). DNA for the CDR3: TGTGCCTGTGCGGGGTCAGGAAACACCATATATTTT. It translates to CACAGSGNTIYF.

V gene TRBV10-1 combines with J gene TRBJ2-5; 8 bases line up with TRBD1. The CDR3 is 14 residues long. Germline trimming cut 10 bases from V and 4 bases from J; bases unmatched to any gene: 11. Germline assignment: CDR1 WNHNN and CDR2 SYGVQD (reference sequence). CDR3 in DNA: TGCGCCACCTCTCCAGGGGGCGCGGGAGAGACCCAGTACTTC. This codes for CATSPGGAGETQYF.

The chain employs TRBV20-1 and TRBJ1-1, with 10 bases aligning to TRBD1. The CDR3 runs 10 residues. Germline CDR1 is DFQATT and CDR2 is SNEGSKA (reference sequence). V shed 5 bases, J shed 10 bases, and the junction held 1 base outside the gene matches. CDR3 nucleotide sequence: TGCAGTGCTCGACAGGGGGCAGCTTTCTTT. It codes for CSARQGAAFF.

The chain joins TRBV7-6 to TRBJ2-5, with TRBD2 matching 13 bases. V gave up 5 bases and J gave up 5 bases; unmatched junction bases: 14. CDR1 is SGHVS and CDR2 is FNYEAQ in the germline V gene. This CDR3 region has 18 residues. The CDR3 DNA follows: TGTGCCAGCAGCACACAGCAGCTACTAGCGGGGGGGTTGGAGACCCAGTACTTC. It specifies CASSTQQLLAGGLETQYF. The complete variable domain, with remaining parts taken from reference TRBV7-6 and TRBJ2-5, reads GAGVSQSPRYKVTKRGQDVALRCDPISGHVSLYWYRQALGQGPEFLTYFNYEAQQDKSGLPNDRFSAERPEGSISTLTIQRTEQRDSAMYRCASSTQQLLAGGLETQYFGPGTRLLVL.

The count of this clone is one. The V call is TRBV21-1, the J call TRBJ2-4; TRBD1, the table's D call, was not compared with the DNA. TRBV21-1 is an annotated pseudogene. The CDR3 spans 18 residues. The DNA for the CDR3 is TGTGCCAGCAGTAGGAAACGGGACAAAGTCTCAGCCAAAAACATTCAGTACTTC. It specifies CASSRKRDKVSAKNIQYF.

This chain uses TRBV18 with TRBJ2-3, with D possibly TRBD1 on 6 matching bases. The CDR3 is 15 residues long. CDR1 is KGHSH and CDR2 is LQKENI in the germline V gene. V lost 4 bases to trimming and J lost 5 bases, with 16 bases between them. CDR3 loop: CASSQRSQGRDTQYF. The DNA of the CDR3 is TGTGCCAGCTCACAACGATCCCAGGGGAGAGATACGCAGTATTTT. The variable domain in full, completed from reference TRBV18 and TRBJ2-3, reads NAGVMQNPRHLVRRRGQEARLRCSPMKGHSHVYWYRQLPEEGLKFMVYLQKENIIDESGMPKERFSAEFPKEGPSILRIQQVVRGDSAAYFCASSQRSQGRDTQYFGPGTRLTVL.

The rearrangement links TRBV27 to TRBJ2-5, with TRBD2 identical over 9 bases. From germline, CDR1 is MNHEY and CDR2 SMNVEV (reference sequence). J lost 4 bases, V lost 5 bases, and 5 bases had no gene match. CDR3 length equals 14 residues. The CDR3 region has the DNA TGTGCCAGCAGTGTAAGCGGGGGGCGAGAGACCCAGTACTTC. Amino acid sequence: CASSVSGGRETQYF.

The gene calls are TRBV27 and TRBJ2-7, with D possibly TRBD1 on 7 matching bases. Germline lookup yields CDR1 MNHEY and CDR2 SMNVEV (reference sequence). CDR3 length equals 18 residues. The V and J ends lost 4 bases and 3 bases respectively, with 25 bases between them. The DNA of the CDR3 is TGTGCCAGCAGTTCGGGGGCGGGACAGACCCTGTGGGGCTACGAGCAGTACTTC. It specifies CASSSGAGQTLWGYEQYF.

The chain links TRBV11-2 to TRBJ2-5; maybe TRBD2 (5 bases). CDR1 and CDR2 from the germline V gene are SGHAT and FQNNGV. The ends were cut back, 5 bases at V and 4 bases at J, with 11 bases in the middle. CDR3 length equals 13 residues. The CDR3 loop is CASSPARGETQYF. For the CDR3, the DNA is TGTGCCAGCAGCCCAGCCCGGGGAGAGACCCAGTACTTC.

In the case of this clone: Other DNA sequences of this sample code for an identical CDR3. The chain recombines TRBV19 with TRBJ2-2, with 7 bases fitting TRBD1. The CDR3 is 16 residues long. Germline trimming cut 6 bases from V and 2 bases from J; bases unmatched to any gene: 9. The germline V gene encodes CDR1 LNHDA and CDR2 SQIVND (reference sequence). The CDR3 region has the DNA TGTGCCAGTAGCAACCCCGGGACAGTTAACACCGGGGAGCTGTTTTTT. This codes for CASSNPGTVNTGELFF.

The J gene is TRBJ2-3, the V gene TRBV5-1, with no clear D. This CDR3 region has 15 residues. V was pared by 0 bases and J by 0 bases, with 8 bases between. Germline V gene data show CDR1 as SGHRS and CDR2 as YFSETQ. For the CDR3, the DNA is TGCGCCAGCAGCTTGGGCGTCGGGAGCACAGATACGCAGTATTTT. Translated: CASSLGVGSTDTQYF.

CDR3 residues: CASSTSGGASDTQYF. The DNA for the CDR3 is TGTGCCAGCAGTACTAGCGGGGGGGCCTCAGATACGCAGTATTTT. The J gene is TRBJ2-3, the V gene TRBV11-2, with 13 bases lining up with TRBD2. The V gene's germline CDR1 is SGHAT and CDR2 FQNNGV. After removal of 6 bases from V and 4 bases from J, the junction contained 4 bases not matched to a gene. CDR3 length equals 15 residues. Supplemented by reference TRBV11-2 and TRBJ2-3, the full variable domain reads EAGVAQSPRYKIIEKRQSVAFWCNPISGHATLYWYQQILGQGPKLLIQFQNNGVVDDSQLPKDRFSAERLKGVDSTLKIQPAKLEDSAVYLCASSTSGGASDTQYFGPGTRLTVL.

This sequence joins TRBV19 and TRBJ2-7; no definite D call. CDR3 length: 13 amino acids. The germline V and J ends were trimmed by 1 base and 2 bases, with 6 bases remaining between them. In germline, CDR1 is LNHDA, CDR2 SQIVND (reference sequence). The DNA for the CDR3 is TGTGCCAGTAGTATAGCGAGTACCTACGAGCAGTACTTC. It specifies CASSIASTYEQYF.

CDR3: CASSYYNRDYYSYEQYF. The CDR3, as DNA: TGTGCCAGCAGTTATTACAACCGGGACTACTACTCCTACGAGCAGTACTTC. This chain joins TRBV6-2 or TRBV6-3 and TRBJ2-7; TRBD2 aligns across 7 bases. The CDR3 is 17 amino acids. V lost 3 bases and J lost 0; bases outside the gene matches: 11. Germline-derived CDR1 and CDR2 are MNHEY and SVGEGT.

The chain joins TRBV30 to TRBJ1-3, with unresolved D. The CDR3 is made up of 16 amino acids. CDR1 GTSNPN and CDR2 SVGIG come from the germline V gene (reference sequence). The V end was cut by 1 base, the J end by 0 bases, with 13 bases between. As DNA, the CDR3 is TGTGCCTGGAGTGCTAAACAGATCCTCTCTGGAAACACCATATATTTT. It encodes CAWSAKQILSGNTIYF.

The chain uses TRBV7-8 and TRBJ2-7, with 7 positions matching TRBD1. Per the germline V gene, CDR1 is SGHVS and CDR2 is FQNEAQ. V shed 6 bases and J 1 base; nucleotides not matched to a gene: 6. The CDR3 has 14 amino acids. CDR3 residues: CASRQTGKSYEQYF. The CDR3 coding sequence is TGTGCCAGCAGACAGACAGGGAAATCCTACGAGCAGTACTTC.

The V gene is TRBV2, the J gene TRBJ2-7; the D gene is possibly TRBD2 (5 bases). This CDR3 contains 14 residues. The germline V gene has CDR1 SNHLY and CDR2 FYNNEI. With 4 bases removed from V and 1 base from J, the gap between germline ends came to 11 bases. Written as DNA, the CDR3 is TGTGCCAGCAGTGGGCTGGAGGTTTCCTACGAGCAGTACTTC. Amino acids: CASSGLEVSYEQYF.

J is TRBJ2-3 and V is TRBV7-3, with 11 bases that match TRBD2. Germline-derived CDR1 and CDR2 are SGHTA and FQGTGA. The junction had 10 bases not matched to a gene; V was cut back by 5 bases and J by 6 bases. The CDR3 extends over 16 amino acids. The chain's CDR3 is CASSNLAGGPMDTQYF. The DNA for the CDR3 is TGTGCCAGCAGCAACTTAGCGGGGGGGCCGATGGATACGCAGTATTTT.

The rearrangement uses TRBV27 and TRBJ2-2; 8 bases are shared with TRBD1. V shed 5 bases and J 2 bases; nucleotides not matched to a gene: 4. CDR3 size: 15 residues. Germline assignment: CDR1 MNHEY and CDR2 SMNVEV (reference sequence). Here the CDR3 DNA reads TGTGCCAGCAGTACCGACAGGGGAAACACCGGGGAGCTGTTTTTT. Protein product: CASSTDRGNTGELFF.

This sequence joins TRBV9 and TRBJ1-2, with 7 bases aligning to TRBD1. In germline, CDR1 is SGDLS, CDR2 YYNGEE. After removal of 0 bases from V and 4 bases from J, the junction contained 6 bases not matched to a gene. The CDR3 has 15 residues. The CDR3 sequence is CASSVGTGDSYGYTF. Here the CDR3 DNA reads TGTGCCAGCAGCGTAGGGACAGGAGATAGCTATGGCTACACCTTC.